What follows are 13 T cell receptor beta chains derived from one specimen sequenced in a study of cytomegalovirus exposure and HLA in healthy donors. Primers: 60 Vbeta forward and 13 Jbeta reverse. Sequencing was performed with immunoSEQ multiplex PCR; in TCRdb, only in-frame clones are kept and a portion is missing. The data show approximately 190,000 clones, roughly 76% seen once. The sample consisted of PBMCs. Source of these receptors: a man in his forties or fifties in good health and CMV-seropositive.

The chain is built from TRBV29-1 and TRBJ1-1; 8 positions match TRBD1. This CDR3 region has 12 residues. Trimming took 7 bases from V and 6 from J; bases not matched to a gene: 7. CDR1 and CDR2 from the germline V gene are SQVTM and ANQGSEA. CDR3 region: CSAADRAAEAFF. The CDR3 region has the DNA TGCAGCGCCGCGGACAGGGCGGCTGAAGCTTTCTTT.

This clone was recorded once. The DNA of the CDR3 is TGTGCCAGCAGCTCCTACAGGGCCTGTCCAAATCAGCCCCAGCATTTT. This translates into CASSSYRACPNQPQHF. V is TRBV7-3 and J is TRBJ1-5, with TRBD1 as a possible D gene (6 bases). The germline gives CDR1 SGHTA, CDR2 FQGTGA. The CDR3 runs 16 residues. The germline V and J ends were trimmed by 4 bases and 4 bases, with 17 bases remaining between them.

The chain recombines TRBV4-3 with TRBJ2-1, with D unresolved. CDR1 and CDR2 (germline): LGHNA, YSLEER. V was shortened by 0 bases and J by 4 bases, with 7 bases between the two germline ends. The CDR3 contains 14 residues. CDR3 in amino acids: CASSQDRAYNEQFF. CDR3 nucleotide sequence: TGCGCCAGCAGCCAAGATCGCGCGTACAATGAGCAGTTCTTC.

The genes are TRBV28 and TRBJ2-7, with 9 bases fitting TRBD1. CDR1 is MDHEN, CDR2 SYDVKM, per germline. The CDR3 totals 13 residues. With V trimmed by 6 bases and J by 7 bases, 7 bases remained unmatched. As DNA, the CDR3 is TGTGCCAGCAGACAAACAGGGGGCGGAGAGCAGTACTTC. Translation: CASRQTGGGEQYF. Based on the CDR3 plus reference TRBV28 and TRBJ2-7, the full variable domain is DVKVTQSSRYLVKRTGEKVFLECVQDMDHENMFWYRQDPGLGLRLIYFSYDVKMKEKGDIPEGYSVSREKKERFSLILESASTNQTSMYLCASRQTGGGEQYFGPGTRLTVT.

The chain combines TRBV10-3 with TRBJ2-3, with 8 bases fitting TRBD2. The ends lost 10 bases at V and 1 base at J; junction bases unmatched: 4. Germline loops: CDR1 ENHRY, CDR2 SYGVKD. This CDR3 region has 13 residues. Here the CDR3 reads CATLLAGTDTQYF. DNA of the CDR3: TGTGCCACCCTACTAGCGGGCACAGATACGCAGTATTTT.

This chain uses TRBV13 with TRBJ1-5; possibly TRBD1 for D (5 bases). Germline CDR1 reads PRHDT; CDR2 reads FYEKMQ (reference sequence). The CDR3 consists of 14 residues. V was shortened by 3 bases and J by 6 bases, with 12 bases between the two germline ends. CDR3 loop: CASSFGGSSQPQHF. The CDR3, as DNA: TGTGCCAGCAGCTTTGGGGGGTCTAGTCAGCCCCAGCATTTT.

V is TRBV28 and J is TRBJ2-5, with 12 bases that match TRBD1. This CDR3 is built from 15 residues. Germline CDR1 reads MDHEN; CDR2 reads SYDVKM. V was pared by 8 bases and J by 5 bases, with 9 bases of the junction left unmatched. The CDR3 spells CASSIRDRGRETQYF. The CDR3 nucleotides are TGTGCCAGCTCAATCCGGGACAGGGGGCGCGAGACCCAGTACTTC.

The V and J genes are TRBV11-2 and TRBJ2-5; TRBD2 matches 8 bases. Unmatched junction bases numbered 3, after V lost 3 bases and J lost 3 bases. Germline CDR1 and CDR2: SGHAT and FQNNGV. This CDR3 has 14 residues. Written as DNA, the CDR3 is TGTGCCAGCAGCTTGGCGGGGGGAGAAGAGACCCAGTACTTC. This codes for CASSLAGGEETQYF.

V is TRBV4-3 and J is TRBJ2-3; 12 bases agree with TRBD2. V trimming: 1 base; J trimming: 3 bases; junction bases outside the gene matches: 14. This CDR3 has 20 residues. Germline-derived CDR1 and CDR2 are LGHNA and YSLEER. The CDR3 reads CASSQGYPGLAGRGTDTQYF. In DNA, the CDR3 is TGCGCCAGCAGCCAAGGATATCCGGGACTAGCGGGTCGAGGGACAGATACGCAGTATTTT.

This rearrangement joins TRBV6-7 to TRBJ1-3; D uncertain. TRBV6-7 is an ORF for which the function is uncertain. The germline V and J ends were trimmed by 2 bases and 0 bases, with 11 bases remaining between them. This CDR3 is built from 16 residues. The CDR3, as DNA: TGTGCCAGCAGTTACCTAGCATCCCACTCTGGAAACACCATATATTTT. This translates into CASSYLASHSGNTIYF.

The CDR3 sequence: CASSLSGQGREQYF. In DNA, the CDR3 is TGCGCCAGCAGCTTGTCGGGACAGGGTCGCGAGCAGTACTTC. This chain connects TRBV5-1 to TRBJ2-7; TRBD1 matches 9 bases. CDR3 length equals 14 residues. Losses at the gene ends were 1 base for V and 6 bases for J; bases not matched to a gene: 5. Germline-derived CDR1 and CDR2 are SGHRS and YFSETQ.

V and J are TRBV6-5 and TRBJ1-5; 10 nucleotides line up with TRBD1. The CDR3 covers 15 residues. Germline CDR1 reads MNHEY; CDR2 reads SVGAGI. V shed 0 bases and J 7 bases; nucleotides not matched to a gene: 3. The CDR3 loop reads CASSYSGQGWQPQHF. CDR3 DNA sequence: TGTGCCAGCAGTTACTCGGGACAGGGGTGGCAGCCCCAGCATTTT.

The CDR3: CASSPGTGETYEQYF. For the CDR3, the DNA is TGTGCCAGCAGCCCCGGGACAGGAGAAACCTACGAGCAGTACTTC. This chain links TRBV5-6 with TRBJ2-7; 8 nucleotides agree with TRBD1. The germline V gene encodes CDR1 SGHDT and CDR2 YYEEEE. The CDR3 extends over 15 amino acids. V gave up 4 bases and J gave up 2 bases; unmatched junction bases: 8.